Below, one T cell receptor beta chain is given with its context. The method was immunoSEQ multiplex PCR; TCRdb's version includes in-frame clones alone and lacks a portion of them. The data hold about 87,000 clones, with 80% to 95% observed a single time. The source of the sample is a study of T cell changes during pregnancy in multiple sclerosis. Germline values: CDR1 SGHKS, CDR2 YYEKEE (reference sequence). The CDR3 is made up of 15 amino acids. V lost 0 bases to trimming and J lost 3 bases; unmatched junction nucleotides: 3. This TCR was recovered from a female donor in good health, enrolled as a control in a pregnancy study. V is TRBV5-5 and J is TRBJ2-3, with 8 bases fitting TRBD1. The sequencing here drew on peripheral blood, taken in the third trimester of pregnancy. Here the CDR3 DNA reads TGTGCCAGCAGCTTGGGGCAGGGGGCGACAGATACGCAGTATTTT. It codes for CASSLGQGATDTQYF.